The rows below give T cell receptor beta chains drawn from one sample of a study of cytomegalovirus exposure and HLA in healthy donors. The method was immunoSEQ multiplex PCR; TCRdb's version includes in-frame clones alone and lacks a portion of them. This sample has around 140,000 clones; about four fifths occur once, and the top ten carry roughly 4.8%. The sequencing input was PBMCs. The receptors shown here come from a man between 40 and 49 years old in good health and CMV-seronegative. CDR3s include the opening cysteine and the closing phenylalanine or tryptophan. The D gene is left open where the match is weak. Part of the rows lack a size; the others show once, few, many or a class for expanded clones.

j_call v_call clone_size d_call cdr3_aa cdr3_nt
TRBJ2-1 TRBV19 NA NA CASSDHRVGEQFF TGTGCCAGTAGTGACCACAGGGTTGGGGAGCAGTTCTTC
TRBJ1-1 TRBV5-4 many NA CASSFYGAGEAFF TGTGCCAGCAGCTTTTATGGGGCTGGTGAAGCTTTCTTT
TRBJ1-5 TRBV19 NA TRBD1 CASSGDDRALNQPQHF TGTGCCAGTAGTGGGGACGACAGGGCCCTCAATCAGCCCCAGCATTTT
TRBJ1-1 TRBV28 NA NA CASSLYNTEAFF TGTGCCAGCAGTTTGTATAACACTGAAGCTTTCTTT
TRBJ1-2 TRBV6-1 NA NA CASSDRATNYGYTF TGTGCCAGCAGTGACAGGGCGACTAACTATGGCTACACCTTC
TRBJ2-5 TRBV5-6 once TRBD1 CASSLRGQGAGEQYF TGTGCCAGCAGCTTGCGTGGGCAGGGGGCAGGGGAGCAGTACTTC
TRBJ1-1 TRBV29-1 NA NA CSATAGQRSVSTEAFF TGCAGCGCCACTGCGGGCCAGCGGTCGGTATCCACTGAAGCTTTCTTT
TRBJ1-3 TRBV2 few TRBD1 CASSEIRDRSGNTIYF TGTGCCAGCAGTGAGATTCGGGACAGGTCTGGAAACACCATATATTTT
TRBJ2-5 TRBV7-9 NA NA CASSRLGRAQETQYF TGTGCCAGCAGCCGCCTTGGCAGGGCCCAAGAGACCCAGTACTTC
TRBJ1-1 TRBV9 NA NA CASSVVAASPRSEAFF TGTGCCAGCAGCGTAGTGGCAGCTAGCCCAAGGTCTGAAGCTTTCTTT
TRBJ2-2 TRBV7-3 NA NA CASSLRGFELFF TGTGCCAGCAGCTTAAGAGGCTTTGAGCTGTTTTTT
TRBJ1-1 TRBV30 NA NA CATWRGARTEAFF TGTGCCACGTGGCGGGGGGCGAGAACTGAAGCTTTCTTT
TRBJ1-5 TRBV2 NA TRBD1 CASSLRQGGQPQHF TGTGCCAGCAGTCTTAGACAGGGTGGTCAGCCCCAGCATTTT
TRBJ1-1 TRBV13 once TRBD1 CASSFGTGNTEAFF TGTGCCAGCAGCTTCGGGACAGGGAACACTGAAGCTTTCTTT
TRBJ2-7 TRBV6-5 NA NA CASSSQHRSSYEQYF TGTGCCAGCAGTTCCCAACATAGGAGCTCCTACGAGCAGTACTTC
TRBJ2-2 TRBV6-1 NA NA CASSATLGQGNTGELFF TGTGCCAGCAGTGCCACTTTGGGTCAGGGGAACACCGGGGAGCTGTTTTTT
TRBJ2-5 TRBV27 NA NA CASSLYGAQETQYF TGTGCCAGCAGTTTATATGGAGCCCAAGAGACCCAGTACTTC
TRBJ1-5 TRBV7-2 NA NA CASSLVGQGQVQPQHF TGTGCCAGCAGCTTGGTCGGGCAGGGCCAGGTTCAGCCCCAGCATTTT
TRBJ2-5 TRBV7-3 NA NA CASSFRGSETQYF TGTGCCAGCAGCTTCCGGGGGTCCGAGACCCAGTACTTC
TRBJ2-5 TRBV7-9 NA NA CASSLPGETQYF TGTGCCAGCAGCTTACCGGGGGAGACCCAGTACTTC
TRBJ1-2 TRBV18 NA NA CASSPPERVYGYTF TGTGCCAGCTCACCACCGGAGCGGGTCTATGGCTACACCTTC
TRBJ1-2 TRBV19 NA TRBD1 CASSIFPRTGDRANYGYTF TGTGCCAGTAGTATTTTTCCCAGGACAGGGGATAGAGCTAACTATGGCTACACCTTC
TRBJ1-4 TRBV15 NA TRBD1 CATSDKDRLNEKLFF TGTGCCACCAGCGACAAGGACAGGCTGAATGAAAAACTGTTTTTT
TRBJ1-1 TRBV27 NA NA CASRLQAVVTEAFF TGTGCCAGCAGGCTACAGGCGGTGGTCACTGAAGCTTTCTTT
TRBJ1-1 TRBV18 few NA CASSSGLSNTEAFF TGTGCCAGCTCCTCAGGACTCTCGAACACTGAAGCTTTCTTT
TRBJ1-5 TRBV18 once NA CASSGQRSNQPQHF TGTGCCAGCTCAGGACAAAGAAGCAATCAGCCCCAGCATTTT
TRBJ2-3 TRBV6-5 NA TRBD2 CASTQRLAVGNTQYF TGTGCCAGCACCCAAAGACTAGCGGTGGGAAATACGCAGTATTTT
TRBJ1-3 TRBV30 NA NA CAWRTLGGNTIYF TGTGCCTGGAGGACCTTGGGGGGGAACACCATATATTTT